The rows below give T cell receptor beta chains drawn from one sample of a study of blood T cell repertoires in COVID-19. TCRdb's copy holds only in-frame clones and misses some; the assay was immunoSEQ multiplex PCR. Of 300,000 to 450,000 clones in the sample, roughly 85% were seen once. Sequencing was done on a sample of peripheral blood. Receptors originate from a young woman with acute or convalescent COVID-19. Each CDR3 is given with its conserved first and last residue. The D gene is left open where the match is weak. Size tells how often a clone was seen (once, few, many) or the class of an expanded clone, and some rows leave it out.

TRBV18	NA	NA	TRBJ1-5	TGTGCCAGCTCACCCCAGGCTTGGCAGCCCCAGCATTTT	CASSPQAWQPQHF
TRBV12-3/TRBV12-4	NA	NA	TRBJ1-2	TGTGCCAGCAGTTTAGGGGCCTATGGCTACACCTTC	CASSLGAYGYTF
TRBV5-1	NA	NA	TRBJ1-6	TGCGCCAGCAGCTTGGAGGGACTTAATTCACCCCTCCACTTT	CASSLEGLNSPLHF
TRBV5-6	NA	TRBD2	TRBJ2-5	TGTGCCAGCACCGAGGGAGCGGGAGGGCCAGAGACCCAGTACTTC	CASTEGAGGPETQYF
TRBV29-1	NA	NA	TRBJ1-1	TGCAGCGTTGCACCGACAGGAGAAAACACTGAAGCTTTCTTT	CSVAPTGENTEAFF
TRBV6-5	NA	NA	TRBJ1-2	TGTGCCAGCAGCCCACCCAGGACGGAGGACTATGGCTACACCTTC	CASSPPRTEDYGYTF
TRBV12-5	NA	TRBD1	TRBJ1-2	TGTGCTAGTGGTTTGGACACCCTACTAGGACAGGGGGCTGGTGGCTACACCTTC	CASGLDTLLGQGAGGYTF
TRBV5-4	NA	NA	TRBJ1-2	TGTGCCAGCAGCCGCGGACAGTCTGCCTATGGCTACACCTTC	CASSRGQSAYGYTF
TRBV27	NA	TRBD1	TRBJ1-3	TGTGCCAGCAGTAGAGGGACAGCCACCTCTGGAAACACCATATATTTT	CASSRGTATSGNTIYF
TRBV2	NA	TRBD1	TRBJ2-6	TGTGCCACCAGGACAGGGGCGGGAGGGGCCAACGTCCTGACTTTC	CATRTGAGGANVLTF
TRBV3-1/TRBV3-2	NA	NA	TRBJ2-7	TGTGCCAGCAGCTTCGCTAGAGGTCGAAGCGAGCAGTACTTC	CASSFARGRSEQYF
TRBV11-3	NA	NA	TRBJ2-1	TGTGCCAGCAGCTTAGGGGGCGAGGTCTATGAGCAGTTCTTC	CASSLGGEVYEQFF
TRBV21-1	NA	NA	TRBJ2-7	TGTGCCAGCAGCGTCCCCGGGACAGGGGATTTTGAGCAGTACTTC	CASSVPGTGDFEQYF
TRBV28	NA	NA	TRBJ2-1	TGTGCCAGCACCCTGGGTAGCGGCTACAATGAGCAGTTCTTC	CASTLGSGYNEQFF
TRBV5-1	NA	NA	TRBJ1-2	TGCGCCGACACCACGAACAGCTACACCTTC	CADTTNSYTF
TRBV28	few	NA	TRBJ1-2	TGTGCCAGCAGTTTATACTCGCCTAGTGGCGGTGGCTACACCTTC	CASSLYSPSGGGYTF
TRBV12-5	once	NA	TRBJ1-5	TGTGCTAGTGGTTTGGTCCCGACAGACCCTTATAGCAATCAGCCCCAGCATTTT	CASGLVPTDPYSNQPQHF
TRBV6-5	NA	NA	TRBJ2-1	TGTGCCAGCAGGGTGGGGAGCTCCTACAATGAGCAGTTCTTC	CASRVGSSYNEQFF